This T cell receptor beta chain was identified during a study of alternative splicing in chronic myeloid leukemia remission (dated by TCRdb to between 2020 and 2021). A note on the overall study: RNA sequencing was used to profile peripheral blood from chronic-phase CML patients at diagnosis and at remission, and the results were compared with those from healthy donors. Several diagnostic specimens, together with matched remission specimens, were obtained from the RESIST (imatinib), ENESTxtnd (nilotinib) and PINNACLE (nilotinib plus pegylated interferon) trials. The median age was approximately 50 years at diagnosis and around 56 at remission, while healthy controls had a median age of approximately 40. The diagnostic specimens from the trials consisted of total leukocytes from peripheral blood collected in EDTA. Nine CML samples, seven diagnostic and two matched remission, came from the French Persistem study. Female/male counts were 11/5 for diagnosis samples, 8/3 for remission samples and 2/4 for controls. Trizol was used to extract total RNA from peripheral blood mononuclear cells of the diagnosis, remission and control samples. The paper's findings and limits, for the study overall: Strong differences in blood cell composition were observed between timepoints, with a shift from myeloid progenitor enrichment at diagnosis to mature lymphoid enrichment at remission. At remission, blood cell composition had been reconfigured so that it resembled normal controls enriched in lymphoid cells.

Concerning this clonotype itself: What antigen it recognizes has not been identified.

The library came from bulk RNA-seq. The TruSeq Stranded RNA sample prep kit was used to generate libraries of poly-A-enriched mRNA from an input of 0.8 to 1 ug total RNA. Every sample was sequenced in triplicate, with paired-end sequencing run on a HiSeq 2500. A read length of 125 nucleotides per mate was used for RNA-seq. The paper's processing steps were these. Reads were trimmed and aligned to hg38 using STAR v2.7, and quality control was performed with FASTQC, RSeQC and multiqc. Salmon 0.14.1 was used to quantify gene expression levels as transcripts per million (TPM). Principal component analysis suggested that trial, library batch, sequencing batch, treatment regimen and sex did not drive transcriptomic profiles. TCRdb reprocessed the public reads and reports one entry per CDR3 protein sequence, without DNA. For this entry, the V and J calls and clone size follow TCRdb and not the study's own pipeline. The sample records about 140 distinct CDR3 sequences, just over 95% of which are singletons. Together, the top ten hold more than 9% of the sample.

In light of the paper, this sample's time point label describes: chronic-phase CML before TKI therapy (screening/day 1). The patient cohort comprised 15 to 20 CML patients, with matched post-remission samples retrieved for a subset of them. The source is an adult with chronic myeloid leukemia. Sequenced here: PBMCs or total blood leukocytes (not recorded which), sampled at diagnosis.

The CDR3 reads as follows: CASSLPGLAGGGEQFF. The chain is encoded by TRBV27 joined to TRBJ2-1; the TRBD2 assignment by TCRdb is unverifiable without DNA. Taken from the germline V gene (reference sequence), the CDR1 and CDR2 loops are MNHEY and SMNVEV. The CDR3 spans 16 residues, from the cysteine through the phenylalanine. Only the protein sequence is given.